The 21 T cell receptor beta chains in this list originate from one sample, sequenced in a study of beta chain features in type 1 diabetes (dated by TCRdb to the late 2010s). Library preparation employed the immunoSEQ multiplex PCR assay. The High Capacity cDNA Reverse Transcription Kit was used to reverse transcribe all of the isolated RNA, meaning that expressed TCRB transcripts were what got sequenced. Entries here come from immuneACCESS through TCRdb and include only in-frame sequences with V and J called. Some clones fail to appear in such tables; in the studies checked, an unresolved V gene covers under half of the shortfall, and the cause of the remainder is unknown. The sample table lists 350,000 to 400,000 clones, around 16% of them with a count of one. The top ten hold more than 0.015% of the sample. Sequenced sample: naive CD4+ T cells from blood. The sample's cell subset or site label, in plain terms: true naive CD4+ T cells. The receptors stem from a woman between 18 and 29 years old in good health.

This clone occurred a few times. The chain has TRBV28 and TRBJ2-7; 10 bases align to TRBD2. The CDR3 contains 14 residues. Trimming removed 7 bases from V and 6 bases from J; junction bases left unmatched: 9. CDR1 MDHEN and CDR2 SYDVKM come from the germline V gene. DNA of the CDR3: TGTGCCAGCACCTCAGCGGGAGGGCGTCCCGAGCAGTACTTC. This gives the protein CASTSAGGRPEQYF. The full variable domain, rest sourced from reference TRBV28 and TRBJ2-7, is DVKVTQSSRYLVKRTGEKVFLECVQDMDHENMFWYRQDPGLGLRLIYFSYDVKMKEKGDIPEGYSVSREKKERFSLILESASTNQTSMYLCASTSAGGRPEQYFGPGTRLTVT.

This clone was seen only a few times. The chain joins TRBV19 to TRBJ2-1; 12 bases match TRBD2. This CDR3 is 15 amino acids long. V shed 4 bases and J 8 bases; nucleotides not matched to a gene: 6. Germline CDR1 LNHDA, CDR2 SQIVND (reference sequence). CDR3 sequence: CASSTLTSGRDEQFF. The CDR3 DNA follows: TGTGCCAGTAGTACGCTGACTAGCGGGAGAGATGAGCAGTTCTTC.

This clone was seen only a few times. The chain recombines TRBV4-3 with TRBJ2-5; the match to TRBD2 covers 12 bases. This CDR3 is built from 16 residues. Germline CDR1 is LGHNA and CDR2 is YSLEER. Losses at the gene ends were 3 bases for V and 4 bases for J; bases not matched to a gene: 6. The CDR3 protein is CASSHSKGLAGETQYF. The CDR3 DNA reads as TGCGCCAGCAGCCACTCAAAGGGACTAGCGGGAGAGACCCAGTACTTC.

The chain is built from TRBV6-1 and TRBJ2-1, with 9 bases fitting TRBD2. This CDR3 contains 15 residues. From germline, CDR1 is MNHNS and CDR2 SASEGT. The junction had 3 bases not matched to a gene; V was cut back by 2 bases and J by 4 bases. The CDR3 reads CASSELAGLYNEQFF. For the CDR3, the DNA is TGTGCCAGCAGTGAACTAGCGGGACTTTACAATGAGCAGTTCTTC.

This clone was seen more than once but under ten times. The DNA for the CDR3 is TGTGCCAGCTCAGCCGGAGCGGGAGTAGAAACAGATACGCAGTATTTT. It codes for CASSAGAGVETDTQYF. This chain uses TRBV18 with TRBJ2-3; TRBD2 aligns across 8 bases. The CDR3 is 16 residues long. CDR1 is KGHSH, CDR2 LQKENI, per germline. The V gene end was trimmed by 5 bases and the J gene end by 3 bases; junction bases not matched to a gene: 10.

This clone appeared a few times. V usage is TRBV4-2 and J usage is TRBJ2-3; 8 bases match TRBD1. The CDR3 consists of 15 residues. The J segment lost 0 bases and the V segment lost 7 bases, leaving 6 bases of the junction unmatched. Germline V CDR1 and CDR2: LGHNA, YNFKEQ. The CDR3 nucleotides read TGTGCCAGCACCTTTCGGACAGGGAGCACAGATACGCAGTATTTT. This gives the protein CASTFRTGSTDTQYF.

For this clone: Within the sample, other DNA sequences also encode this same CDR3. This chain uses TRBV28 with TRBJ1-2; D might be TRBD1 (5 bases). Trimming cost V 5 bases and J 5 bases, with 9 bases left between them. The CDR3 consists of 12 residues. Looked up from germline, CDR1 is MDHEN and CDR2 is SYDVKM. CDR3 nucleotide sequence: TGTGCCAGCAGTCCTGACAGTTATGGCTACACCTTC. Translated: CASSPDSYGYTF.

This CDR3 is CASSQAPAGGPGELFF. CDR3 sequence (DNA): TGTGCCAGCAGCCAAGCCCCAGCGGGAGGTCCCGGGGAGCTGTTTTTT. The chain employs TRBV7-9 and TRBJ2-2, with 9 bases identical to TRBD2. Germline V gene lookup returns CDR1 SEHNR and CDR2 FQNEAQ (reference sequence). The CDR3 contains 16 residues. With 5 bases clipped from V and 6 bases from J, the junction kept 10 bases outside the gene matches.

There are a few counts of this clone. This sequence joins TRBV7-8 and TRBJ2-3; TRBD2 aligns across 8 bases. V shed 5 bases, J shed 0 bases, and the junction held 7 bases outside the gene matches. This CDR3 comprises 16 residues. Looked up from germline, CDR1 is SGHVS and CDR2 is FQNEAQ. The CDR3 sequence: CASSRTSRTSTDTQYF. The CDR3, as DNA: TGTGCCAGCAGCCGGACTAGCCGCACTAGCACAGATACGCAGTATTTT.

This clone has more than one count but fewer than ten. This chain links TRBV29-1 with TRBJ2-1; TRBD2 might be the D (6 bases). The V gene's germline CDR1 is SQVTM and CDR2 ANQGSEA. Trimming pared 8 bases from V and 5 bases from J, leaving 16 bases between. The CDR3 length is 13 residues. For the CDR3, the DNA is TGCAGCCCCCTGAGGCGGGGAAACAATGAGCAGTTCTTC. As protein: CSPLRRGNNEQFF.

This clone has a handful of counts. J is TRBJ2-7 and V is TRBV6-5, with D possibly matching TRBD2 (5 bases). CDR1 and CDR2 from the germline V gene are MNHEY and SVGAGI. CDR3 length: 14 amino acids. V lost 6 bases and J 6 bases, leaving 18 bases between the germline ends. DNA of the CDR3: TGTGCCAGCAGCCCCCGCGGAGGACGGGGCGAGCAGTACTTC. Amino acids: CASSPRGGRGEQYF.

This clone occurred a few times. This sample includes further DNA sequences coding for the same CDR3. J is TRBJ1-2 and V is TRBV29-1, with 9 positions matching TRBD1. The V gene end was trimmed by 3 bases and the J gene end by 5 bases; junction bases not matched to a gene: 4. The germline V gene encodes CDR1 SQVTM and CDR2 ANQGSEA. This CDR3 has 13 residues. This CDR3 reads CSVEGGQGYGYTF. The CDR3 nucleotides read TGCAGCGTTGAGGGGGGACAGGGTTATGGCTACACCTTC.

Concerning this clone itself: This CDR3 is also generated by other DNA sequences in the sample. The chain is built from TRBV30 and TRBJ2-1; D unclear. Germline lookup yields CDR1 GTSNPN and CDR2 SVGIG (reference sequence). This CDR3 region has 12 residues. V was clipped by 1 base and J by 6 bases, with 7 bases between them. CDR3 protein: CAWSGLVNEQFF. The CDR3 bases are TGTGCCTGGAGTGGATTAGTCAATGAGCAGTTCTTC.

The chain employs TRBV29-1 and TRBJ1-3; D gene uncertain. V lost 3 bases and J lost 4, with 13 bases in between. CDR1 and CDR2 (germline): SQVTM, ANQGSEA. The CDR3 length is 14 residues. The CDR3 DNA is TGCAGCGTTGACGTGCGGGGTTCCGGAAACACCATATATTTT. The encoded protein is CSVDVRGSGNTIYF.

This chain joins TRBV9 and TRBJ2-7, with 10 bases lining up with TRBD2. The V gene end was trimmed by 4 bases and the J gene end by 5 bases; junction bases not matched to a gene: 6. Germline assignment: CDR1 SGDLS and CDR2 YYNGEE. This CDR3 spans 14 amino acids. The CDR3, as DNA: TGTGCCAGCAGCCCTAGCGGGGGTGCGGACGAGCAGTACTTC. Its translation is CASSPSGGADEQYF.

The chain couples TRBV7-9 to TRBJ2-5; 10 nucleotides match TRBD2. After removal of 5 bases from V and 4 bases from J, the junction contained 4 bases not matched to a gene. This CDR3 is built from 14 residues. The germline CDR1 and CDR2 sequences are SEHNR and FQNEAQ (reference sequence). DNA of the CDR3: TGTGCCAGCAGCCCCCGGACTAGCGGAGAGACCCAGTACTTC. This gives the protein CASSPRTSGETQYF.

The chain employs TRBV18 and TRBJ2-5; D remains unclear. CDR1 is KGHSH, CDR2 LQKENI, per germline. Trimming stripped 3 bases from V and 5 bases from J, with 13 bases between. The CDR3 has 14 amino acids. The CDR3 bases are TGTGCCAGCTCACCGCCCAATGAGAGGGAGACCCAGTACTTC. Translating gives CASSPPNERETQYF.

The rearrangement joins TRBV28 to TRBJ2-7, with TRBD1 matching 9 bases. Germline assignment: CDR1 MDHEN and CDR2 SYDVKM. The length of the CDR3 is 15 residues. After removal of 5 bases from V and 5 bases from J, the junction contained 10 bases not matched to a gene. The CDR3 protein is CASSTPGQGAHEQYF. The CDR3 DNA follows: TGTGCCAGCAGTACCCCGGGACAGGGTGCCCACGAGCAGTACTTC.

This clone has only a few counts. This sequence joins TRBV7-9 and TRBJ2-7; the D gene is possibly TRBD2 (5 bases). Trimming removed 3 bases from V and 2 bases from J, with 17 bases in between. The germline V gene encodes CDR1 SEHNR and CDR2 FQNEAQ (reference sequence). The CDR3 spans 16 residues. The CDR3 region has the DNA TGTGCCAGCAGCTTCGGCGGGTTAGCGAGAACCTACGAGCAGTACTTC. Translation: CASSFGGLARTYEQYF.

This clone came up a few times. The CDR3 is CASSVALAGPYEQYF. The CDR3 DNA is TGTGCCAGCAGCGTAGCTCTAGCGGGGCCATACGAGCAGTACTTC. The chain couples TRBV9 to TRBJ2-5; 9 positions match TRBD2. The DNA matches TRBJ2-7 better at its end, which makes the J call doubtful. This CDR3 spans 15 amino acids. Looked up from germline, CDR1 is SGDLS and CDR2 is YYNGEE.

The chain links TRBV4-2 to TRBJ2-1; D is perhaps TRBD2 (5 bases). Between the trimmed V and J ends, which lost 4 bases and 6 bases, there was a span of 16 bases. From germline, CDR1 is LGHNA and CDR2 YNFKEQ. The CDR3 contains 15 residues. CDR3 coding DNA: TGTGCCAGCAGCCCTGCTGGAGGCCGCAGCAATGAGCAGTTCTTC. Amino acid sequence: CASSPAGGRSNEQFF.